This T cell receptor (beta chain) is from a study of CDR3 diversity in severe acne. This clonotype has at least ten counts. Germline loops: CDR1 MNHNS, CDR2 SASEGT. The CDR3 covers 14 residues. Trimming took 2 bases from V and 5 from J; bases not matched to a gene: 4. TCRdb independently ran MiXCR on the PCR reads; one entry per CDR3 protein. Of about 93,000 distinct CDR3 sequences in the sample, roughly 52% were seen once. The TCR was taken from a male donor in good health, serving as a control. The sequenced sample consisted of blood. The rearrangement joins TRBV6-1 to TRBJ2-3, with 7 bases fitting TRBD1. The CDR3 reads CASSEYWDRDTQYF. In DNA form, the CDR3 reads TGTGCCAGCAGTGAATACTGGGACAGAGATACGCAGTATTTT.